What follows describes a single T cell receptor (beta chain). As yet, its antigen is unknown. This sample stems from a study of CD8+ T cells in alopecia areata. Whole-study findings and limits: Persistence during tofacitinib was seen for many expanded lesional clones in scalp and blood. In scalp samples, resident alphabeta T cells of normal skin are also sequenced.

The V and J ends lost 6 bases and 1 base, in that order; junction bases with no gene match: 5. Germline V CDR1 and CDR2: SQVTM, ANQGSEA. The CDR3 loop spans 13 amino acids. Treatment specified: oral pan-JAK inhibitor, 5-10 mg twice daily. In each case, RNA was isolated and then reverse transcribed into cDNA as the sequencing template. The method was immunoSEQ multiplex PCR; TCRdb's version includes in-frame clones alone and lacks a portion of them. The sample has about 210,000 clones, 66% seen once; the top ten hold 0.95% to 1.5%. The rearrangement joins TRBV29-1 to TRBJ1-2, with 7 bases aligning to TRBD1. The TCR originated in a human donor with alopecia areata. The input for sequencing was CD4+ T cells sorted from blood, taken at week 44, from a patient treated with tofacitinib. The CDR3 DNA follows: TGCAGCGTCCAGGGACAGAATAACTATGGCTACACCTTC. Translation gives CSVQGQNNYGYTF.